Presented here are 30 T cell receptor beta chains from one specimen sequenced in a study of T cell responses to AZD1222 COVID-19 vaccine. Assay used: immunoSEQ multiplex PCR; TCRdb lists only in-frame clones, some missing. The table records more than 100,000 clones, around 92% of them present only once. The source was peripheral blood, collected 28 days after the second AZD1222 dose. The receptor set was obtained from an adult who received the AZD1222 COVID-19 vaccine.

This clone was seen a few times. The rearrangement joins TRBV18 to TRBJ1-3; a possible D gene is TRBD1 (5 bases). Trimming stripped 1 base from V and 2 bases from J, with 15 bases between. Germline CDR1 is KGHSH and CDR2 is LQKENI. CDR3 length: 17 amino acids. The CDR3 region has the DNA TGTGCCAGCTCACCACGGGGGTTGACGGGAACTGGAAACACCATATATTTT. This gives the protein CASSPRGLTGTGNTIYF.

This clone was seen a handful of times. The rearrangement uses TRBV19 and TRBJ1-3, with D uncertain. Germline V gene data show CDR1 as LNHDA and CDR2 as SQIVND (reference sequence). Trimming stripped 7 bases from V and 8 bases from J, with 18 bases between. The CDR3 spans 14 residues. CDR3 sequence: CASNIRAEADTIYF. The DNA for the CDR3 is TGTGCCAGTAACATTCGGGCAGAGGCGGACACCATATATTTT.

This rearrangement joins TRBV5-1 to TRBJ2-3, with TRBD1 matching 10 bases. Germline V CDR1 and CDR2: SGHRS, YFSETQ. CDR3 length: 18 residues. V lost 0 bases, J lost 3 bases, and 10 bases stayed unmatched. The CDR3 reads CASSLARDRGHLTDTQYF. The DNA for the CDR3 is TGCGCCAGCAGCTTGGCCAGAGACAGGGGGCATTTGACAGATACGCAGTATTTT.

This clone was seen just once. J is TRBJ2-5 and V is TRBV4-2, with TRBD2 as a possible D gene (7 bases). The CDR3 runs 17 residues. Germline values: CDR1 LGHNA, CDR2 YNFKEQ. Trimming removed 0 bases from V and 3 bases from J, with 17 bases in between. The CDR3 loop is CASSQEGGRWVKETQYF. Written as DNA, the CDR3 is TGTGCCAGCAGCCAAGAGGGGGGGCGCTGGGTAAAAGAGACCCAGTACTTC.

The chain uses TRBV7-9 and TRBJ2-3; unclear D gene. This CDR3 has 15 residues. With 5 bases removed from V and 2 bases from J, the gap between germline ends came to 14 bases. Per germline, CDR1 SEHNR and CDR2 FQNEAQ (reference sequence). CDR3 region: CASSLPWQDTDTQYF. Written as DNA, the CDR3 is TGTGCCAGCAGCCTCCCTTGGCAGGACACAGATACGCAGTATTTT.

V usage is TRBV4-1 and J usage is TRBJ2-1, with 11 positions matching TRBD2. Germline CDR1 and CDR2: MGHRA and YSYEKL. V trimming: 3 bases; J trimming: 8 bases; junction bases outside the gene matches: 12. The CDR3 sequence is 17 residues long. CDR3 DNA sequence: TGCGCCAGCAGCCACAGGCTAGCGGGAGGAGAAGGCGATGAGCAGTTCTTC. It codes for CASSHRLAGGEGDEQFF.

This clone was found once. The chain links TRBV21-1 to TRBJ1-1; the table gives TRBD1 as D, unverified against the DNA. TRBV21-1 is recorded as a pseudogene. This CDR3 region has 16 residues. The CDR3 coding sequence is TGTGCCAGCAGCCAAGCCCCACAGGGCAGGAACACTGAAGCTTTCTTT. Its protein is CASSQAPQGRNTEAFF.

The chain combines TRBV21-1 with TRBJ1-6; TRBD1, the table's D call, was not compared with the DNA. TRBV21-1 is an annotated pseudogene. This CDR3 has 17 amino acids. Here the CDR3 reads CASSKDYADRLNSPLHF. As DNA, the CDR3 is TGTGCCAGCAGCAAAGACTACGCGGACAGGTTAAATTCACCCCTCCACTTT.

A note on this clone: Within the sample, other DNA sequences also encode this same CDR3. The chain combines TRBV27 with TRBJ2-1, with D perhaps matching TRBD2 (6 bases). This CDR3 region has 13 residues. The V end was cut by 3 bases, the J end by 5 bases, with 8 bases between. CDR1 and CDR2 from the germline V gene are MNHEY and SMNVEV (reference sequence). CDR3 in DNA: TGTGCCAGCAGTTTGGAGGGGCACAATGAGCAGTTCTTC. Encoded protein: CASSLEGHNEQFF.

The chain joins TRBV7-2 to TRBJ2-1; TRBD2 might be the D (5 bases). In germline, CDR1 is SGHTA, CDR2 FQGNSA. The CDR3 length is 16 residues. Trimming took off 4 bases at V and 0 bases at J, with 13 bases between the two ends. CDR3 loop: CASSSPLAASYNEQFF. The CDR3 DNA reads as TGTGCCAGCAGCTCCCCTCTAGCAGCCTCCTACAATGAGCAGTTCTTC.

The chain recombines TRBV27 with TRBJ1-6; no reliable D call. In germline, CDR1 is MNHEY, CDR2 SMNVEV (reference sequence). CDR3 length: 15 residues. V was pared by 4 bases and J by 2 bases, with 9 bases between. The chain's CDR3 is CASSYDGPYNSPLHF. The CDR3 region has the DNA TGTGCCAGCAGTTACGACGGACCCTATAATTCACCCCTCCACTTT.

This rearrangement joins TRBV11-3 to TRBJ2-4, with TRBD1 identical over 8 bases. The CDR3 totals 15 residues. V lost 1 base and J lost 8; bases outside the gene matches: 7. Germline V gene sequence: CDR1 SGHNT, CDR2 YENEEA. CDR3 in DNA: TGTGCCAGCAGCTTAGGTGGGACAGGCTGGGACATTCAGTACTTC. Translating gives CASSLGGTGWDIQYF.

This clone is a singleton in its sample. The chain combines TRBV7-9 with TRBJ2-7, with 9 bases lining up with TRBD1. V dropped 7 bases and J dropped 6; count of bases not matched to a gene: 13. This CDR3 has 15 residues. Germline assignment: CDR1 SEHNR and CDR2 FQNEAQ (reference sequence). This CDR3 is CASNLRGDRAVEQYF. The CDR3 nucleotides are TGTGCCAGCAACCTTCGGGGGGACAGGGCGGTCGAGCAGTACTTC.

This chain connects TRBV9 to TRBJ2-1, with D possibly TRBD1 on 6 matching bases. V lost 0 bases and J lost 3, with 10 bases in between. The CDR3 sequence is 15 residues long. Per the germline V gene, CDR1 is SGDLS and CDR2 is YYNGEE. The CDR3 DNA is TGTGCCAGCAGCGTAGTGGGGGCACGCTACAATGAGCAGTTCTTC. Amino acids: CASSVVGARYNEQFF.

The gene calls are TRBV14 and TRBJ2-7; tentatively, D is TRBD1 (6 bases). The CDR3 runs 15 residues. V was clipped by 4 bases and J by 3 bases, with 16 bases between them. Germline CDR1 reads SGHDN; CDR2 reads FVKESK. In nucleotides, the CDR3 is TGTGCCAGCAGCCCACCGGGACACGGTGTCTACGAGCAGTACTTC. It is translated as CASSPPGHGVYEQYF.

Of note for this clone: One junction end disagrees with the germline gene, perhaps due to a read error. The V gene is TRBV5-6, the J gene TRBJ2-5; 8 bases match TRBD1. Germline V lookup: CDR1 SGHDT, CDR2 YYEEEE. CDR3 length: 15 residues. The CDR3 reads CVSSLARTGKETQYF. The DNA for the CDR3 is TGTGTCAGCAGCTTGGCCCGGACAGGGAAAGAGACCCAGTACTTC.

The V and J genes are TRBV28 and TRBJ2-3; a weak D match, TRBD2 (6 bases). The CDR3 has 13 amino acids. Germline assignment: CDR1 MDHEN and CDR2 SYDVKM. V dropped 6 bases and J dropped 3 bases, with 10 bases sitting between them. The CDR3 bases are TGTGCCAGCAGACGGGGAGGTACAGATACGCAGTATTTT. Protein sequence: CASRRGGTDTQYF.

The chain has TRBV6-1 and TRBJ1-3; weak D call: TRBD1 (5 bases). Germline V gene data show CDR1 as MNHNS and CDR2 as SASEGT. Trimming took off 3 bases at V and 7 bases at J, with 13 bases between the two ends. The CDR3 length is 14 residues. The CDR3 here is CASSEGTRGNTIYF. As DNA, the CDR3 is TGTGCCAGCAGTGAGGGGACCCGGGGGAACACCATATATTTT.

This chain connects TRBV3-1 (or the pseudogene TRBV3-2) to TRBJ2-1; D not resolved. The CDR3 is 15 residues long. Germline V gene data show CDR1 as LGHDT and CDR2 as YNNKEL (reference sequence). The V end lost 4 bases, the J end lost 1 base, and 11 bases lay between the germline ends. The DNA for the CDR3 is TGTGCCAGCAGCCCAGCTTACTATTCCTACAATGAGCAGTTCTTC. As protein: CASSPAYYSYNEQFF.

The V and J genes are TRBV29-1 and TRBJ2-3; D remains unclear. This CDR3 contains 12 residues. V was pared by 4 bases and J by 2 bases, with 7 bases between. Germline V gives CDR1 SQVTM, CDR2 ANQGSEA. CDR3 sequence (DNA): TGCAGCGTTGCCGGGCCCACAGATACGCAGTATTTT. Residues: CSVAGPTDTQYF.

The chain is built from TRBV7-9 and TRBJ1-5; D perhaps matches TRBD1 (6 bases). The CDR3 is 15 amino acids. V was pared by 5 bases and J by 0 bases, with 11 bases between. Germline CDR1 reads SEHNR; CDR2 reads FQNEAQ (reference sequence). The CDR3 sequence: CASSRTGLSNQPQHF. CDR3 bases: TGTGCCAGCAGCCGTACAGGGCTTAGCAATCAGCCCCAGCATTTT.

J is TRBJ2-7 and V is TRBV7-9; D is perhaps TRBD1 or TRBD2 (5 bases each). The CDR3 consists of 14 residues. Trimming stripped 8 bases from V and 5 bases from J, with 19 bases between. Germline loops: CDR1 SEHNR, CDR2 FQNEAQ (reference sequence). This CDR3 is CASFEGTPTHEQYF. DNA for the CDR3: TGTGCCAGCTTCGAAGGGACGCCCACGCACGAGCAGTACTTC.

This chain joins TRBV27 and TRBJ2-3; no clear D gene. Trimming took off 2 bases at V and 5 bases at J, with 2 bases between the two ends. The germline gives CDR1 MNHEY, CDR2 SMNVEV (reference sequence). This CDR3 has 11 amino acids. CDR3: CASSLGDTQYF. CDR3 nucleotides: TGTGCCAGCAGTTTAGGAGATACGCAGTATTTT.

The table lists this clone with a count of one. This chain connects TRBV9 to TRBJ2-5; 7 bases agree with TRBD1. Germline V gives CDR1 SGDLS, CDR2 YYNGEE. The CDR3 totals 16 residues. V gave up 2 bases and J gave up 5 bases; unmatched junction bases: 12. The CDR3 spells CASSVGQGRRGETQYF. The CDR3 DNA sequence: TGTGCCAGCAGCGTTGGTCAGGGGCGCAGGGGGGAGACCCAGTACTTC.

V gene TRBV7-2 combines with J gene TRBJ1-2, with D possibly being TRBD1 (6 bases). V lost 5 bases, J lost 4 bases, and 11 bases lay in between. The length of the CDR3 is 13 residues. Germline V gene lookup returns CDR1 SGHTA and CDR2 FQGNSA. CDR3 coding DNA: TGTGCCAGCAGCCTAGGACAGACCTATGGCTACACCTTC. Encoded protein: CASSLGQTYGYTF.

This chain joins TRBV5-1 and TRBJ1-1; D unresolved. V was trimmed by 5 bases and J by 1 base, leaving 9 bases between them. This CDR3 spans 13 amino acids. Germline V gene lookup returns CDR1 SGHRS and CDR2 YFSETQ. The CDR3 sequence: CASRWDSNTEAFF. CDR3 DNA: TGCGCCAGCAGATGGGATTCGAACACTGAAGCTTTCTTT.

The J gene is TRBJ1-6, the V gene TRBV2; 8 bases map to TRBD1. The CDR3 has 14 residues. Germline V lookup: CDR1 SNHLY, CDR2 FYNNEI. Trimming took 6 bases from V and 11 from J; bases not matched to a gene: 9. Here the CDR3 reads CASSEGTGWAPLHF. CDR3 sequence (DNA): TGTGCCAGCAGCGAGGGGACAGGTTGGGCACCCCTCCACTTT. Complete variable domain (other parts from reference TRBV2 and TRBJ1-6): EPEVTQTPSHQVTQMGQEVILRCVPISNHLYFYWYRQILGQKVEFLVSFYNNEISEKSEIFDDQFSVERPDGSNFTLKIRSTKLEDSAMYFCASSEGTGWAPLHFGNGTRLTVT.

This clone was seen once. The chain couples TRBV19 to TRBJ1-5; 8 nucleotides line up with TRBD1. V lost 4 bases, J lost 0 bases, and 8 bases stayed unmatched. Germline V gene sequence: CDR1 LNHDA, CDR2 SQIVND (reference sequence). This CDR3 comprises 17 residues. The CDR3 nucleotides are TGTGCCAGTAGTACCCCAGGACAGGGACTTAGCAATCAGCCCCAGCATTTT. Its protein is CASSTPGQGLSNQPQHF.

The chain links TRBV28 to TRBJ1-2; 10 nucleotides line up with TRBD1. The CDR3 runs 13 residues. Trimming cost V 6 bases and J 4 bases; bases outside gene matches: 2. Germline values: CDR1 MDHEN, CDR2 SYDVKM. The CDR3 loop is CASRRTGGYGYTF. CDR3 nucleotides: TGTGCCAGCAGGCGGACAGGGGGCTATGGCTACACCTTC.

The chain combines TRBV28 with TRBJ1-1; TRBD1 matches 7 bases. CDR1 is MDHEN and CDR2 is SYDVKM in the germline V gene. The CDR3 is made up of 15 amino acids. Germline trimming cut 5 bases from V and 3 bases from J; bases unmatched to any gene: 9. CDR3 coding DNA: TGTGCCAGCAGTCAACAGGGGTTGGGGTACACTGAAGCTTTCTTT. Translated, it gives CASSQQGLGYTEAFF.